The 17 T cell receptor beta chains listed next were all sequenced from one sample in a study of blood T cell repertoires in COVID-19. The repertoire was sequenced with immunoSEQ multiplex PCR; TCRdb's copy has only in-frame clones and lacks some. This sample has some 50,000 clones, with about 86% found just once. Sequencing was carried out using peripheral blood. These TCRs come from a human donor in a cohort sampled during active COVID-19.

The chain combines TRBV3-1 (or the pseudogene TRBV3-2) with TRBJ1-1; D uncertain. CDR3 size: 13 residues. Germline V gives CDR1 LGHDT, CDR2 YNNKEL (reference sequence). Trimming pared 4 bases from V and 7 bases from J, leaving 13 bases between. The CDR3 loop is CASSRSTSGEAFF. CDR3 nucleotides: TGTGCCAGCAGCCGATCGACAAGCGGTGAAGCTTTCTTT.

The J gene is TRBJ2-3, the V gene TRBV11-2, with TRBD1 identical over 9 bases. V shed 4 bases, J shed 4 bases, and the junction held 6 bases outside the gene matches. The length of the CDR3 is 15 residues. Germline CDR1 SGHAT, CDR2 FQNNGV. The CDR3 is CASSSPGTGPDTQYF. The CDR3 DNA is TGTGCCAGCAGCTCACCCGGGACAGGGCCAGATACGCAGTATTTT.

The chain has TRBV11-2 and TRBJ2-7; D might be TRBD2 (6 bases). Trimming stripped 5 bases from V and 5 bases from J, with 10 bases between. Germline CDR1 and CDR2: SGHAT and FQNNGV. The CDR3 loop spans 12 amino acids. This chain's CDR3 is CASSGGGDEQYF. The CDR3 DNA sequence: TGTGCCAGCAGCGGAGGAGGGGACGAGCAGTACTTC. The complete variable domain, with remaining parts taken from reference TRBV11-2 and TRBJ2-7, reads EAGVAQSPRYKIIEKRQSVAFWCNPISGHATLYWYQQILGQGPKLLIQFQNNGVVDDSQLPKDRFSAERLKGVDSTLKIQPAKLEDSAVYLCASSGGGDEQYFGPGTRLTVT.

The V gene is TRBV11-3, the J gene TRBJ2-3; the match to TRBD1 covers 9 bases. The germline V gene encodes CDR1 SGHNT and CDR2 YENEEA. V gave up 5 bases and J gave up 6 bases; unmatched junction bases: 12. The CDR3 loop spans 16 amino acids. This chain's CDR3 is CASSQSSGQGRDTQYF. CDR3 nucleotide sequence: TGTGCCAGCAGCCAGAGCAGCGGACAGGGGAGGGATACGCAGTATTTT.

The chain is built from TRBV11-2 and TRBJ2-7; D unresolved. There are 13 residues in the CDR3. V lost 6 bases and J 2 bases, leaving 11 bases between the germline ends. Looked up from germline, CDR1 is SGHAT and CDR2 is FQNNGV. CDR3 DNA sequence: TGTGCCAGCAGTCTAGGAATACCCTACGAGCAGTACTTC. Translation gives CASSLGIPYEQYF.

The chain carries TRBV5-4 and TRBJ2-1; D might be TRBD2 (6 bases). V shed 2 bases and J shed 7 bases, with 7 bases lying between them. Germline V gene data show CDR1 as SGHNT and CDR2 as YYREEE (reference sequence). This CDR3 is 12 amino acids long. The CDR3 DNA reads TGTGCCAGCAGCTTCGGAGGGAATGAGCAGTTCTTC. It specifies CASSFGGNEQFF.

This chain links TRBV14 with TRBJ2-1; the D is unclear. Germline CDR1 reads SGHDN; CDR2 reads FVKESK. V was shortened by 1 base and J by 10 bases, with 5 bases between the two germline ends. The CDR3 loop spans 11 amino acids. CDR3 nucleotides: TGTGCCAGCAGCCAAGGGGCAGAGCAGTTCTTC. Its translation: CASSQGAEQFF.

The chain carries TRBV2 and TRBJ1-2; no reliable D call. Germline lookup yields CDR1 SNHLY and CDR2 FYNNEI. CDR3 length: 13 residues. V was shortened by 3 bases and J by 7 bases, with 12 bases between the two germline ends. CDR3 loop: CASSDTGRFGYTF. CDR3 nucleotide sequence: TGTGCCAGCAGTGACACTGGGAGGTTTGGCTACACCTTC.

This clone is a singleton in its sample. The chain employs TRBV7-6 and TRBJ1-2; D remains unclear. Trimming cost V 1 base and J 8 bases, with 11 bases left between them. The CDR3 sequence is 13 residues long. Germline-derived CDR1 and CDR2 are SGHVS and FNYEAQ. The CDR3 bases are TGTGCCAGCAGCTTAGTAGGAGGGTTCGGCTACACCTTC. Encoded protein: CASSLVGGFGYTF.

This clone was observed a single time. The chain is built from TRBV3-1 (or the pseudogene TRBV3-2) and TRBJ2-1, with a tentative D call TRBD2 (5 bases). This CDR3 comprises 13 residues. In germline, CDR1 is LGHDT, CDR2 YNNKEL (reference sequence). V was shortened by 0 bases and J by 9 bases, with 9 bases between the two germline ends. This CDR3 is CASSQEARGEQFF. CDR3 in DNA: TGTGCCAGCAGCCAAGAAGCCCGGGGTGAGCAGTTCTTC.

The rearrangement joins TRBV19 to TRBJ1-4; no firm D call. CDR3 length equals 14 residues. Deletions cut 3 bases from V and 3 bases from J, with 8 bases between. CDR1 is LNHDA and CDR2 is SQIVND in the germline V gene (reference sequence). The CDR3 here is CASSILSANEKLFF. Written as DNA, the CDR3 is TGTGCCAGTAGTATTCTCAGCGCTAATGAAAAACTGTTTTTT.

V usage is TRBV10-1 and J usage is TRBJ2-5; TRBD2 matches 9 bases. The V and J ends lost 10 bases and 6 bases, in that order; junction bases with no gene match: 27. The CDR3 runs 19 residues. Germline V CDR1 and CDR2: WNHNN, SYGVQD (reference sequence). The CDR3 DNA reads TGCGCCACCCAGACCATATCTCTCCAGGGCGCGGGGGGGCGAAAGACCCAGTACTTC. Translating it yields CATQTISLQGAGGRKTQYF.

The chain has TRBV6-5 and TRBJ2-3; TRBD2 matches 11 bases. CDR1 MNHEY and CDR2 SVGAGI come from the germline V gene. The CDR3 has 15 amino acids. The ends lost 6 bases at V and 1 base at J; junction bases unmatched: 3. CDR3 coding DNA: TGTGCCAGCAGGGGGGGACTAGCGGGCACAGATACGCAGTATTTT. Its translation: CASRGGLAGTDTQYF.

The CDR3 bases are TGTGCCAGCAGCGTAGGGACTACCTCCTACGAGCAGTACTTC. The encoded protein is CASSVGTTSYEQYF. The rearrangement joins TRBV9 to TRBJ2-7; maybe TRBD2 (6 bases). This CDR3 spans 14 amino acids. Germline lookup yields CDR1 SGDLS and CDR2 YYNGEE. V lost 0 bases to trimming and J lost 0 bases, with 7 bases between them.

V is TRBV2 and J is TRBJ1-5, with 7 bases lining up with TRBD1. The CDR3 sequence is 13 residues long. J gave up 7 bases and V 5 bases, and 5 bases lay outside the gene matches. CDR1 SNHLY and CDR2 FYNNEI come from the germline V gene. CDR3 protein: CASSWGQPQPQHF. CDR3 nucleotides: TGTGCCAGCAGTTGGGGACAGCCCCAGCCCCAGCATTTT. The whole variable domain, filled in from reference TRBV2 and TRBJ1-5, reads EPEVTQTPSHQVTQMGQEVILRCVPISNHLYFYWYRQILGQKVEFLVSFYNNEISEKSEIFDDQFSVERPDGSNFTLKIRSTKLEDSAMYFCASSWGQPQPQHFGDGTRLSIL.

This chain connects TRBV7-3 to TRBJ2-3; 8 positions agree with TRBD2. There are 15 residues in the CDR3. V gave up 5 bases and J gave up 1 base; unmatched junction bases: 5. Looked up from germline, CDR1 is SGHTA and CDR2 is FQGTGA. The CDR3 coding sequence is TGTGCCAGCAGCCCCGGGGGGGGCGGCACAGATACGCAGTATTTT. Protein sequence: CASSPGGGGTDTQYF.

The chain has TRBV2 and TRBJ1-1; 8 bases are shared with TRBD1. The CDR3 sequence is 16 residues long. V dropped 4 bases and J dropped 6; count of bases not matched to a gene: 13. Germline assignment: CDR1 SNHLY and CDR2 FYNNEI. CDR3 sequence reads: CASSVGQGSYVAEAFF. As DNA, the CDR3 is TGTGCCAGCAGTGTTGGACAGGGTAGTTATGTGGCTGAAGCTTTCTTT.